The clone carrying this TCR beta chain was detected a few times. Its antigen is not known. This specimen belongs to a study of identical twins. General study findings and limits: In zero-insertion analyses, partial confounding could arise from invariant MAIT and iNKT cells.

MiXCR was run by TCRdb on the 5' RACE reads, yielding one entry per CDR3 protein. The repertoire holds about 240,000 distinct CDR3 sequences, approximately 6.8% seen once, with under 6.5% in the top ten. This CDR3 is built from 13 residues. V was pared by 6 bases and J by 2 bases, with 6 bases of the junction left unmatched. CDR1 and CDR2 (germline): DFQATT, SNEGSKA (reference sequence). The data were also submitted as part of a second study, on yellow fever vaccine responses in identical twins.

Specimen: CD8+ T cells sorted from blood. The rearrangement uses TRBV20-1 and TRBJ1-2, with 7 bases matching TRBD1. The TCR was taken from a woman younger than 35 in good health. This chain's CDR3 is CSAITGDNYGYTF. The CDR3 coding sequence is TGCAGTGCCATAACAGGGGACAACTATGGCTACACCTTC.